The 22 T cell receptor beta chains in this list originate from one sample, sequenced in a study of cytomegalovirus exposure and HLA in healthy donors. PCR used 60 Vbeta primers and 13 Jbeta primers. The table came from immunoSEQ multiplex PCR; TCRdb's copy has only in-frame clones and leaves some out. This sample carries roughly 260,000 clones, roughly 86% of them seen once, and the ten largest clones take 1.5% to 2%. Sequenced material: PBMCs. The receptor set was obtained from a woman aged 40 to 50 in good health and CMV-seropositive.

The chain combines TRBV7-2 with TRBJ2-2; perhaps TRBD2 as D (6 bases). The CDR3 contains 15 residues. Trimming removed 1 base at V and 7 bases at J, with 13 bases between. Germline assignment: CDR1 SGHTA and CDR2 FQGNSA. Here the CDR3 reads CASSLGSGSGGELFF. The CDR3 DNA follows: TGTGCCAGCAGCTTAGGTAGCGGAAGCGGCGGGGAGCTGTTTTTT.

J is TRBJ2-5 and V is TRBV5-1; TRBD1 aligns across 8 bases. The J call may be in error: the DNA end matches TRBJ2-7 better. The CDR3 is 14 amino acids. In germline, CDR1 is SGHRS, CDR2 YFSETQ. The CDR3 sequence is CASSLGQVAYEQYF. CDR3 DNA sequence: TGCGCCAGCAGCCTGGGACAGGTAGCCTACGAGCAGTACTTC.

CDR3 sequence (DNA): TGTGCCAGCAGGGACAGGGTAAACACCGGGGAGCTGTTTTTT. This encodes CASRDRVNTGELFF. The J gene is TRBJ2-2, the V gene TRBV27; TRBD1 aligns across 8 bases. CDR1 is MNHEY, CDR2 SMNVEV, per germline (reference sequence). The CDR3 has 14 amino acids. V lost 6 bases and J lost 2; bases outside the gene matches: 2.

V gene TRBV27 combines with J gene TRBJ2-1; 7 nucleotides line up with TRBD1. J gave up 9 bases and V 2 bases, and 4 bases lay outside the gene matches. The CDR3 has 13 amino acids. The V gene's germline CDR1 is MNHEY and CDR2 SMNVEV (reference sequence). The CDR3 coding sequence is TGTGCCAGCAGTTTAAAAGGGGGCAGTGAGCAGTTCTTC. This codes for CASSLKGGSEQFF.

The gene calls are TRBV28 and TRBJ1-2, with D maybe TRBD1 (5 bases). The CDR3 has 13 residues. The germline V gene has CDR1 MDHEN and CDR2 SYDVKM. V was pared by 4 bases and J by 3 bases, with 9 bases between. The CDR3 reads CASSSKTDYGYTF. In DNA form, the CDR3 reads TGTGCCAGCAGTTCGAAGACAGACTATGGCTACACCTTC.

The rearrangement joins TRBV7-2 to TRBJ1-4; 9 bases fit TRBD1. The CDR3 sequence is 15 residues long. V lost 3 bases to trimming and J lost 7 bases; unmatched junction nucleotides: 6. The germline CDR1 and CDR2 sequences are SGHTA and FQGNSA. CDR3 in amino acids: CASSFQTGGSEKLFF. CDR3 in DNA: TGTGCCAGCAGCTTCCAGACAGGGGGGAGTGAAAAACTGTTTTTT.

The genes are TRBV5-6 and TRBJ2-7; TRBD2 agrees at 7 bases. The germline V gene encodes CDR1 SGHDT and CDR2 YYEEEE. V gave up 0 bases and J gave up 3 bases; unmatched junction bases: 9. This CDR3 has 16 amino acids. The CDR3 DNA reads as TGTGCCAGCAGCTTGGCCGGACTAGAGCCGTTCTACGAGCAGTACTTC. Residues: CASSLAGLEPFYEQYF. The variable domain in full, completed from reference TRBV5-6 and TRBJ2-7, reads DAGVTQSPTHLIKTRGQQVTLRCSPKSGHDTVSWYQQALGQGPQFIFQYYEEEERQRGNFPDRFSGHQFPNYSSELNVNALLLGDSALYLCASSLAGLEPFYEQYFGPGTRLTVT.

V is TRBV6-5 and J is TRBJ2-7; 8 nucleotides line up with TRBD2. Germline V gives CDR1 MNHEY, CDR2 SVGAGI. This CDR3 region has 15 residues. V lost 4 bases and J lost 5; bases outside the gene matches: 10. The CDR3 sequence: CASSLAGLAKNEQYF. The CDR3 nucleotides are TGTGCCAGCAGTTTGGCTGGACTAGCAAAAAACGAGCAGTACTTC.

The V gene is TRBV4-2, the J gene TRBJ2-1; D is uncertain. The CDR3 totals 14 residues. Per germline, CDR1 LGHNA and CDR2 YNFKEQ. V was clipped by 1 base and J by 6 bases, with 10 bases between them. The DNA of the CDR3 is TGTGCCAGCAGCCAAGTTCAAGACACCAATGAGCAGTTCTTC. Amino acids: CASSQVQDTNEQFF.

This clone was detected a few times. The gene calls are TRBV27 and TRBJ1-5; D gene unclear. Looked up from germline, CDR1 is MNHEY and CDR2 is SMNVEV (reference sequence). Between the trimmed V and J ends, which lost 5 bases and 5 bases, there was a span of 13 bases. The CDR3 runs to 14 residues. Here the CDR3 DNA reads TGTGCCAGCAGTAGCCCCTTGAAAGATCAGCCCCAGCATTTT. This codes for CASSSPLKDQPQHF.

This chain links TRBV18 with TRBJ1-4; TRBD1 agrees at 8 bases. J gave up 4 bases and V 3 bases, and 4 bases lay outside the gene matches. In germline, CDR1 is KGHSH, CDR2 LQKENI. There are 15 residues in the CDR3. Here the CDR3 DNA reads TGTGCCAGCTCACCTGACAGGGGAAGTAATGAAAAACTGTTTTTT. It yields the protein CASSPDRGSNEKLFF.

The chain links TRBV27 to TRBJ1-1, with D possibly TRBD1 on 5 matching bases. V shed 6 bases and J shed 1 base, with 9 bases lying between them. The germline CDR1 and CDR2 sequences are MNHEY and SMNVEV (reference sequence). This CDR3 region has 13 residues. The CDR3 DNA reads as TGTGCCAGCAGCAGGGAAGGGAACACTGAAGCTTTCTTT. Encoded protein: CASSREGNTEAFF.

This rearrangement joins TRBV27 to TRBJ2-7; TRBD1 is a possible D gene (5 bases). Germline CDR1 is MNHEY and CDR2 is SMNVEV (reference sequence). V was cut by 5 bases and J by 5 bases, with 16 bases left in between. CDR3 size: 14 residues. CDR3 DNA: TGTGCCAGCAGTCCAACCGGACCAGGGAACGAGCAGTACTTC. Protein sequence: CASSPTGPGNEQYF.

J is TRBJ2-1 and V is TRBV11-3; TRBD2 might be the D (6 bases). Trimming took off 5 bases at V and 6 bases at J, with 11 bases between the two ends. Per germline, CDR1 SGHNT and CDR2 YENEEA. CDR3 size: 13 residues. CDR3 loop: CASSGLATNEQFF. In DNA form, the CDR3 reads TGTGCCAGCAGCGGGCTAGCGACCAATGAGCAGTTCTTC.

The chain links TRBV30 to TRBJ2-1; no definite D call. V lost 4 bases and J 6 bases, leaving 10 bases between the germline ends. The CDR3 contains 12 residues. Germline CDR1 GTSNPN, CDR2 SVGIG (reference sequence). The CDR3 bases are TGTGCCTGGACTTGGCTCTTCAATGAGCAGTTCTTC. It is translated as CAWTWLFNEQFF.

V usage is TRBV7-9 and J usage is TRBJ2-3; 7 bases are a match to TRBD2. CDR3 length: 15 residues. With 1 base clipped from V and 4 bases from J, the junction kept 5 bases outside the gene matches. Germline V gene lookup returns CDR1 SEHNR and CDR2 FQNEAQ (reference sequence). CDR3 DNA: TGTGCCAGCAGCTTAGGGGCGGGAGCGTCAGATACGCAGTATTTT. Translated: CASSLGAGASDTQYF.

This clone appeared a few times. This chain connects TRBV11-3 to TRBJ2-5; tentatively, D is TRBD1 (5 bases). TRBJ2-7 explains the end of the DNA better; the J call may be wrong. CDR3 size: 17 residues. Germline V lookup: CDR1 SGHNT, CDR2 YENEEA. The CDR3 region has the DNA TGTGCCAGCAGCTTACTTGCCTCCGACAGCGCCTTCTACGAGCAGTACTTC. Translation gives CASSLLASDSAFYEQYF.

In its sample, this clone was seen once. The rearrangement uses TRBV19 and TRBJ2-2; 9 bases map to TRBD2. Germline trimming cut 7 bases from V and 9 bases from J; bases unmatched to any gene: 21. Germline V gene sequence: CDR1 LNHDA, CDR2 SQIVND (reference sequence). The CDR3 is made up of 18 amino acids. The CDR3 is CASIHSTSGAPLGRELFF. In DNA form, the CDR3 reads TGTGCCAGTATCCACTCGACTAGCGGAGCGCCGTTGGGGAGGGAGCTGTTTTTT.

V and J are TRBV14 and TRBJ1-1, with D possibly TRBD1 on 5 matching bases. V was pared by 4 bases and J by 4 bases, with 10 bases between. The CDR3 covers 13 residues. The germline V gene encodes CDR1 SGHDN and CDR2 FVKESK. The CDR3, as DNA: TGTGCCAGCAGCCCTTGGCAGGGCACTGAAGCTTTCTTT. Translation: CASSPWQGTEAFF.

The chain recombines TRBV5-6 with TRBJ2-1; 10 nucleotides line up with TRBD2. CDR1 is SGHDT and CDR2 is YYEEEE in the germline V gene. V lost 3 bases, J lost 4 bases, and 4 bases stayed unmatched. The CDR3 loop spans 15 amino acids. This CDR3 reads CASSSGLATYNEQFF. In DNA, the CDR3 is TGTGCCAGCAGCTCGGGACTAGCGACATACAATGAGCAGTTCTTC.

This clone was counted once. This sequence joins TRBV4-3 and TRBJ2-7; 7 bases fit TRBD2. This CDR3 region has 15 residues. The ends lost 0 bases at V and 4 bases at J; junction bases unmatched: 6. Germline CDR1 LGHNA, CDR2 YSLEER. CDR3 protein: CASSQDPGGPYEQYF. DNA of the CDR3: TGCGCCAGCAGCCAAGACCCGGGAGGCCCTTACGAGCAGTACTTC.

In this sample, this clone turned up once. V is TRBV4-2 and J is TRBJ2-1; TRBD2 aligns across 9 bases. Germline-derived CDR1 and CDR2 are LGHNA and YNFKEQ. The CDR3 consists of 18 residues. Trimming removed 0 bases from V and 7 bases from J; junction bases left unmatched: 13. The CDR3: CASSQESLAGYSRNEQFF. The CDR3 nucleotides are TGTGCCAGCAGCCAAGAGAGCCTAGCGGGATATTCTCGGAATGAGCAGTTCTTC.